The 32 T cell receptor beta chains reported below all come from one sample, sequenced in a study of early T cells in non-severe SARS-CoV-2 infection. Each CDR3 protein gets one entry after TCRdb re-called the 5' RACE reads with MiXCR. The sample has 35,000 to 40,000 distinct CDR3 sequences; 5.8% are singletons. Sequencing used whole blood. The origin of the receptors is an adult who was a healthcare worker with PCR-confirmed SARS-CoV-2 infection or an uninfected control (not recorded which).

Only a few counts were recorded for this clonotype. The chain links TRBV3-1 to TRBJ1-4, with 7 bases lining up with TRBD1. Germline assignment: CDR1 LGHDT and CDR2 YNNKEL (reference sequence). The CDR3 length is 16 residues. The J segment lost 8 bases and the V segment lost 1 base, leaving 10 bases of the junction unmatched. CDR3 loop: CASSQASGGRREKLFF. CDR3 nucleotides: TGTGCCAGCAGCCAAGCCTCAGGGGGAAGGAGGGAAAAACTGTTTTTT. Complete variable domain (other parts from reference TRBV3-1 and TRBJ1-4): DTAVSQTPKYLVTQMGNDKSIKCEQNLGHDTMYWYKQDSKKFLKIMFSYNNKELIINETVPNRFSPKSPDKAHLNLHINSLELGDSAVYFCASSQASGGRREKLFFGSGTQLSVL.

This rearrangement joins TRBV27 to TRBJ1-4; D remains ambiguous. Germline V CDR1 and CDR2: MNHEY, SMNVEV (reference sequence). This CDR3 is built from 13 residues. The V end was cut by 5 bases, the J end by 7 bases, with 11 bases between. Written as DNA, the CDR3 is TGTGCCAGCAGTGAACGAAGTTTTGAAAAACTGTTTTTT. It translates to CASSERSFEKLFF.

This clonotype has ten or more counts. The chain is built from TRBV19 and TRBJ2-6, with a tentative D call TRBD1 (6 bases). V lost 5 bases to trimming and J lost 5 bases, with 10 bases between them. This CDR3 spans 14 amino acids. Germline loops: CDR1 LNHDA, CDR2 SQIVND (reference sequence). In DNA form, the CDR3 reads TGTGCCAGTAGTCCAGGGGAGAGGGCCAACGTCCTGACTTTC. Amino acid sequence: CASSPGERANVLTF.

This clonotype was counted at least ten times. In DNA form, the CDR3 reads TGTGCCAGCAGCCAACAGGGCCAGCCCCAGCATTTT. Translation gives CASSQQGQPQHF. This chain connects TRBV3-1 to TRBJ1-5; maybe TRBD1 (5 bases). Germline assignment: CDR1 LGHDT and CDR2 YNNKEL (reference sequence). V was trimmed by 2 bases and J by 7 bases, leaving 6 bases between them. The CDR3 is made up of 12 amino acids.

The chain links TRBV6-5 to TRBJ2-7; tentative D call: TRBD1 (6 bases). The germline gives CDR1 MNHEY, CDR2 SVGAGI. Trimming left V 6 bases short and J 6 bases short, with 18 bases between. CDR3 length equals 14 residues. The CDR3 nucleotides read TGTGCCAGCAGGACACAGGGAGACTTCAGCGAGCAGTACTTC. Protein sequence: CASRTQGDFSEQYF.

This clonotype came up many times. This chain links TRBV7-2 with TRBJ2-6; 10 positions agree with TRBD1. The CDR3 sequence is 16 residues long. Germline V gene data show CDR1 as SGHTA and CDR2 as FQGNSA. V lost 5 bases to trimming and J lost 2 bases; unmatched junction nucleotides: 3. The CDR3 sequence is CASSVGTGAGANVLTF. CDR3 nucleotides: TGTGCCAGCAGCGTCGGGACAGGGGCTGGGGCCAACGTCCTGACTTTC.

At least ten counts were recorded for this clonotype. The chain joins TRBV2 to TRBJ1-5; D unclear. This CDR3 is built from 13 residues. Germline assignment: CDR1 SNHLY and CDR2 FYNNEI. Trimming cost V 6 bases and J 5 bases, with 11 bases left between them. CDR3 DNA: TGTGCCAGCAGCCCCGCGAATTATCAGCCCCAGCATTTT. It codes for CASSPANYQPQHF. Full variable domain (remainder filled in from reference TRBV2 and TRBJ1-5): EPEVTQTPSHQVTQMGQEVILRCVPISNHLYFYWYRQILGQKVEFLVSFYNNEISEKSEIFDDQFSVERPDGSNFTLKIRSTKLEDSAMYFCASSPANYQPQHFGDGTRLSIL.

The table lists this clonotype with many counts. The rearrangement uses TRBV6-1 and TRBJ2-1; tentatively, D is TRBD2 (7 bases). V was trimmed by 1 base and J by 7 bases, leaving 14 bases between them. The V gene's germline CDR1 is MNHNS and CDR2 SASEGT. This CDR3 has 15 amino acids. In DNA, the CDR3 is TGTGCCAGCAGTGAAGGGGAGGGGGGAATGAATGAGCAGTTCTTC. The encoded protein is CASSEGEGGMNEQFF.

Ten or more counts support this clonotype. Written as DNA, the CDR3 is TGTGCCAGCAGCGACGGGACATCCCCTGAAGCTTTCTTT. Amino acids: CASSDGTSPEAFF. This chain uses TRBV9 with TRBJ1-1; tentatively, D is TRBD1 (6 bases). Trimming left V 3 bases short and J 6 bases short, with 12 bases between. The CDR3 extends over 13 amino acids. CDR1 and CDR2 (germline): SGDLS, YYNGEE.

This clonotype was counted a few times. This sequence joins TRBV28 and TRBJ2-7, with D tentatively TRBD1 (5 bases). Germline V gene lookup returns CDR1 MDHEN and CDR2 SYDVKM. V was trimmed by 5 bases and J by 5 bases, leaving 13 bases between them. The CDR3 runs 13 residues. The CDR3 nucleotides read TGTGCCAGCAGTCCCCTGGGGCCTAACGAGCAGTACTTC. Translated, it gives CASSPLGPNEQYF.

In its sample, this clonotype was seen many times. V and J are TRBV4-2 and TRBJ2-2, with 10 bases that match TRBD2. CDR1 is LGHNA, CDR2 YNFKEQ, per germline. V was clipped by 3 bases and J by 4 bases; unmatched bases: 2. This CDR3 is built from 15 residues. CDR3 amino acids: CASSQASGGTGELFF. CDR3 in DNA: TGTGCCAGCAGCCAGGCTAGCGGGGGCACCGGGGAGCTGTTTTTT.

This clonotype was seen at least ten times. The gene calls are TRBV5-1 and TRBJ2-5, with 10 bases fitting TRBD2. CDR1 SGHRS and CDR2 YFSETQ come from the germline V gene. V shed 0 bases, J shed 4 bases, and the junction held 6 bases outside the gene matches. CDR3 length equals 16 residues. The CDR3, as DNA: TGCGCCAGCAGCTTGGTTCCTAGCGGGAGTGGAGAGACCCAGTACTTC. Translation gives CASSLVPSGSGETQYF.

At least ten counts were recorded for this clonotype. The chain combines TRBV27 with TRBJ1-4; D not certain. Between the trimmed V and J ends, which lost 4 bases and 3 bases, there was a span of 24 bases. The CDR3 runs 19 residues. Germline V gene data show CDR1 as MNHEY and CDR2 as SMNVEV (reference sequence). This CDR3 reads CASSSSTDPPEFANEKLFF. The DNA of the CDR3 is TGTGCCAGCAGTTCCTCCACAGACCCGCCGGAGTTTGCTAATGAAAAACTGTTTTTT.

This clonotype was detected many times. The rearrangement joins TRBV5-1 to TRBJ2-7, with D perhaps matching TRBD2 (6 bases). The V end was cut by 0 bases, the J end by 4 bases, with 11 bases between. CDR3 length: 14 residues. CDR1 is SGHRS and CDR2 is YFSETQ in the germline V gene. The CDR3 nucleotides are TGCGCCAGCAGCTTGGAGATAGGGAGGTACGAGCAGTACTTC. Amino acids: CASSLEIGRYEQYF.

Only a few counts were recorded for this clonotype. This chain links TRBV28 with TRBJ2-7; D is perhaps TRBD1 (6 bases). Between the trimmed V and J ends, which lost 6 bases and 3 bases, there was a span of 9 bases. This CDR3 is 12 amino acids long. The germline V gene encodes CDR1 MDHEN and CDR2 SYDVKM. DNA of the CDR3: TGTGCCAGCAGGACAGGAAACTACGAGCAGTACTTC. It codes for CASRTGNYEQYF. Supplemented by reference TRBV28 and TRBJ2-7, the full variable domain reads DVKVTQSSRYLVKRTGEKVFLECVQDMDHENMFWYRQDPGLGLRLIYFSYDVKMKEKGDIPEGYSVSREKKERFSLILESASTNQTSMYLCASRTGNYEQYFGPGTRLTVT.

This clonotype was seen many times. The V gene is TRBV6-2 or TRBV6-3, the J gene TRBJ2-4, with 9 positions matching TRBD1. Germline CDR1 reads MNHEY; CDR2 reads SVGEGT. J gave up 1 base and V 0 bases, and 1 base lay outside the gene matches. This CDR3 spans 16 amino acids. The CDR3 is CASSYSGQGAKNIQYF. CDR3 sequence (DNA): TGTGCCAGCAGTTACTCGGGACAGGGTGCCAAAAACATTCAGTACTTC.

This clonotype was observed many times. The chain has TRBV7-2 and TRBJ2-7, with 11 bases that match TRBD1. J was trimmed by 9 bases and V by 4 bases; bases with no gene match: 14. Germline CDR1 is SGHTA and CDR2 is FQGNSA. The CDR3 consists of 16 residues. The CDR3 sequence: CASSSLTSGTGGGQYF. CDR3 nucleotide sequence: TGTGCCAGCAGCTCCCTTACTTCCGGGACAGGGGGTGGGCAGTACTTC.

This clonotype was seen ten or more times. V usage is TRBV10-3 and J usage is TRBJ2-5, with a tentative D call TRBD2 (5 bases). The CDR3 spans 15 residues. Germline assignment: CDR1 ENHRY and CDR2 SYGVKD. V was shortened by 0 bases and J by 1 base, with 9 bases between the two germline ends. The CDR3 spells CAISESRVPQETQYF. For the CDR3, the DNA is TGTGCCATCAGTGAGTCGAGGGTGCCCCAAGAGACCCAGTACTTC.

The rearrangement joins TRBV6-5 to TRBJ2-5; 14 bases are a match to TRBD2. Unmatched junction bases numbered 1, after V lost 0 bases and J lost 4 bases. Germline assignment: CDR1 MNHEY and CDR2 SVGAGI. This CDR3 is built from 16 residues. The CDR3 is CASSYSGLAGVETQYF. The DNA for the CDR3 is TGTGCCAGCAGTTACTCGGGACTAGCGGGGGTAGAGACCCAGTACTTC.

The chain's CDR3 is CASSFFFSTDTQYF. The DNA for the CDR3 is TGTGCCAGCAGCTTCTTCTTCAGCACAGATACGCAGTATTTT. The V call is TRBV5-6, the J call TRBJ2-3; D is unclear. This CDR3 is built from 14 residues. Germline CDR1 SGHDT, CDR2 YYEEEE. V lost 2 bases and J 0 bases, leaving 7 bases between the germline ends.

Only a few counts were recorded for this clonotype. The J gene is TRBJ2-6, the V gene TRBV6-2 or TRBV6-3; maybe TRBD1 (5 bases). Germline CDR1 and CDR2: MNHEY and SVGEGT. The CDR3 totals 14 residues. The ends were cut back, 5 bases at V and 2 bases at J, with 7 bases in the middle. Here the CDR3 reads CASSDRTGANVLTF. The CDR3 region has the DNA TGTGCCAGCAGTGACAGAACTGGGGCCAACGTCCTGACTTTC.

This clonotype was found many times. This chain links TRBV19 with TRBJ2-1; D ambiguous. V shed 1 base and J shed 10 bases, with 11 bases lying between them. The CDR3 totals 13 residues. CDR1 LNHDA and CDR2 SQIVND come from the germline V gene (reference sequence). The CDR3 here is CASSIVSSREQFF. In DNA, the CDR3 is TGTGCCAGTAGTATAGTTTCCTCCCGGGAGCAGTTCTTC. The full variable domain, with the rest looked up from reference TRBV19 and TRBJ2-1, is DGGITQSPKYLFRKEGQNVTLSCEQNLNHDAMYWYRQDPGQGLRLIYYSQIVNDFQKGDIAEGYSVSREKKESFPLTVTSAQKNPTAFYLCASSIVSSREQFFGPGTRLTVL.

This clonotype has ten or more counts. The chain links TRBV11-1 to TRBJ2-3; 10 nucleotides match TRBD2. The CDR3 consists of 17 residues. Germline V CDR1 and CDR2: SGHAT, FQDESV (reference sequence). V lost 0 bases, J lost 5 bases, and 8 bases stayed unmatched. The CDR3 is CASSLARGLAVGDTQYF. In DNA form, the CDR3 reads TGTGCCAGCAGCTTAGCGCGTGGACTAGCGGTTGGAGATACGCAGTATTTT.

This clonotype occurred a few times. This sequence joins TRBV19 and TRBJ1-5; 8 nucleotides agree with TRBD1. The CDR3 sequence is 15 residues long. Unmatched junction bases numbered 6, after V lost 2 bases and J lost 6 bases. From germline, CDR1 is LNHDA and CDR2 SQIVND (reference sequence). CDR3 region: CASSIQGAGVQPQHF. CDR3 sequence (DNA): TGTGCCAGTAGTATACAGGGGGCGGGAGTTCAGCCCCAGCATTTT.

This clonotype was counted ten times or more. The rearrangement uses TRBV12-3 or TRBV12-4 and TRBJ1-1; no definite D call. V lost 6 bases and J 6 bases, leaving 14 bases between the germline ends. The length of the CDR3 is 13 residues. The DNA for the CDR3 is TGTGCCAGCAGGCCAGGAAATCCTTCTGAAGCTTTCTTT. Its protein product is CASRPGNPSEAFF.

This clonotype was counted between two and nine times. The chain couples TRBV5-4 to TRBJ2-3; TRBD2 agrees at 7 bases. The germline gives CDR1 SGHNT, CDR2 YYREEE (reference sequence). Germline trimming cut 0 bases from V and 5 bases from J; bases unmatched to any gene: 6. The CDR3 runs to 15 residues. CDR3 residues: CASSLEGGSKDTQYF. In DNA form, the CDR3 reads TGTGCCAGCAGCTTGGAAGGCGGGAGTAAAGATACGCAGTATTTT.

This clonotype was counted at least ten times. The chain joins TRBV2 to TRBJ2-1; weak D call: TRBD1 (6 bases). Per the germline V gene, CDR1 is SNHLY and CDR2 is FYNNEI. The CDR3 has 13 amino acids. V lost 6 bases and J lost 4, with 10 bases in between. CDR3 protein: CASRDDRYNEQFF. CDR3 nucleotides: TGTGCCAGCAGGGATGACAGGTACAATGAGCAGTTCTTC.

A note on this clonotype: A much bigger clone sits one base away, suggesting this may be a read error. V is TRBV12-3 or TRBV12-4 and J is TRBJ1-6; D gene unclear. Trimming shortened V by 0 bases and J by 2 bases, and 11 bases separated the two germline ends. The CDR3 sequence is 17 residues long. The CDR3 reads CASSLADWSTYNSPLHF. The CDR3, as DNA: TGTGCCAGCAGTTTAGCCGATTGGAGCACCTATAATTCACCCCTCCACTTT.

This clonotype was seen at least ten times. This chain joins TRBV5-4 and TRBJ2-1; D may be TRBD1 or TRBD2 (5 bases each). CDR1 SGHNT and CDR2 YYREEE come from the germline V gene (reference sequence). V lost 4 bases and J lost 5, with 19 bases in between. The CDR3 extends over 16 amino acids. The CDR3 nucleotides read TGTGCCAGCAGCCCCTATGGGGGAGCGACCCACAATGAGCAGTTCTTC. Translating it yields CASSPYGGATHNEQFF. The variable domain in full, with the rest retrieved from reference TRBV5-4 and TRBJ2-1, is ETGVTQSPTHLIKTRGQQVTLRCSSQSGHNTVSWYQQALGQGPQFIFQYYREEENGRGNFPPRFSGLQFPNYSSELNVNALELDDSALYLCASSPYGGATHNEQFFGPGTRLTVL.

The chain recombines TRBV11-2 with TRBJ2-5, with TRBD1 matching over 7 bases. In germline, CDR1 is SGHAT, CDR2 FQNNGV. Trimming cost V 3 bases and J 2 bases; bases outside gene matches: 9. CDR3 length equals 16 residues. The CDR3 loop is CASSFPRDSKQETQYF. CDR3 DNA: TGTGCCAGCAGCTTTCCTCGGGACAGTAAACAAGAGACCCAGTACTTC.

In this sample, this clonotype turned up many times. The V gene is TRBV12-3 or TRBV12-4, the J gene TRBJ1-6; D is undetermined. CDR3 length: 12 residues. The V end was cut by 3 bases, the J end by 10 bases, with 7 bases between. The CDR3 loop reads CASSFSPSPLHF. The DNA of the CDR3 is TGTGCCAGCAGTTTCTCTCCATCACCCCTCCACTTT.

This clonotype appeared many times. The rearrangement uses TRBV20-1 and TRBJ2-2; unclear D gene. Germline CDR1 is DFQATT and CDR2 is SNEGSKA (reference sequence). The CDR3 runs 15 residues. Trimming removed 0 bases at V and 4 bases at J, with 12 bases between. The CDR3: CSARDLTETTGELFF. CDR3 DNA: TGCAGTGCTAGAGATCTTACAGAGACCACCGGGGAGCTGTTTTTT.